This T cell receptor (beta chain) was documented in a study of molecular identifiers for immune sequencing clone quantification. Germline V CDR1 and CDR2: PRHDT, FYEKMQ (reference sequence). The CDR3 runs to 16 residues. This clonotype has more than one count but fewer than ten. One end of the junction fails to match germline, which may point to a read error. TCRdb recomputed calls from the PCR reads with MiXCR, one row per CDR3 protein. The sample records over 85,000 distinct CDR3 sequences, around 30% being singletons. The sample taken for sequencing was naive CD8+ T cells from blood, with Jurkat cell RNA spiked in. Stated subset: FACS-sorted CD8+CD4-CCR7+CD45RA+ naive T cells. This TCR was recovered from a human donor in good health. Some libraries in this study had Jurkat cell RNA spiked in. The chain couples TRBV13 to TRBJ2-2, with D perhaps being TRBD1 or TRBD2 (5 bases each). CDR3: CASSPTSSWGPGELIF. The CDR3 DNA follows: TGTGCCAGCAGCCCCACTTCTTCCTGGGGCCCCGGGGAGCTGATTTTT. Looking up the rest from reference TRBV13 and TRBJ2-2 gives the full variable domain: AAGVIQSPRHLIKEKRETATLKCYPIPRHDTVYWYQQGPGQDPQFLISFYEKMQSDKGSIPDRFSAQQFSDYHSELNMSSLELGDSALYFCASSPTSSWGPGELIFGEGSRLTVL.